The sequence of this T cell receptor beta chain was determined in a study of T cell responses to AZD1222 COVID-19 vaccine. General study findings and limits: The donor cohort was predominantly white British with a female majority, and clonal diversity may have been underestimated. Regions 160-218 and 743-854 held dominance among vaccine-associated CD4 TCRs, which spanned spike. Unmutated variant regions are reportedly targeted by nearly half of spike-specific TCRs. In all cases, repertoires were sampled only after the peak T cell response.

After removal of 5 bases from V and 5 bases from J, the junction contained 5 bases not matched to a gene. The length of the CDR3 is 13 residues. In germline, CDR1 is SGHAT, CDR2 FQNNGV. Turning to this clone: Its target is not known.

Repertoires were generated with immunoSEQ multiplex PCR, while TCRdb's copy carries only in-frame clones and drops some. The sample yields 140,000 to 150,000 clones, around four fifths seen once. The sequence was collected from an adult in good health. Specimen: peripheral blood, collected on day 0 of MenACWY control vaccination. This chain links TRBV11-2 with TRBJ1-2; 7 bases line up with TRBD1. The CDR3 sequence: CASSGTVAYGYTF. Here the CDR3 DNA reads TGTGCCAGCAGCGGGACAGTAGCTTATGGCTACACCTTC.